One sample yielded the 9 T cell receptor beta chains listed below, sequenced in a study of regulatory T cells in long-lasting Graves disease. The TCR beta library used iRepertoire HTBI primers with Arm-PCR amplification of CDR3. TCRdb recomputed calls from the multiplex PCR reads with MiXCR, one row per CDR3 protein. Among about 540,000 distinct CDR3 sequences listed, roughly 12% were seen once. Time point denoted: newly diagnosed GD, antithyroid drugs for less than 3 months. Extracted RNA from PBMCs served as the source of the TCR library. This sample was also put to use in a study of T cells in Graves' hyperthyroidism and ophthalmopathy.

The source material was peripheral blood mononuclear cells (PBMCs), sampled at new diagnosis, from a patient treated with antithyroid drugs. All receptors derive from a man aged 25-40 years with Graves disease.

In this sample, this clonotype turned up a few times. A much larger clone differs from this one at a single base, so this may be a read error. This chain joins TRBV27 and TRBJ2-3, with D maybe TRBD2 (6 bases). Per germline, CDR1 MNHEY and CDR2 SMNVEV (reference sequence). CDR3 length equals 14 residues. V dropped 0 bases and J dropped 8 bases, with 12 bases sitting between them. This chain's CDR3 is CASSLSGRSGTQYF. The CDR3 DNA reads as TGTGCCAGCAGTTTATCAGGGAGGTCAGGTACGCAGTATTTT.

There are many counts of this clonotype. This chain uses TRBV20-1 with TRBJ2-7, with 7 nucleotides matching TRBD1. This CDR3 is built from 15 residues. CDR1 is DFQATT and CDR2 is SNEGSKA in the germline V gene (reference sequence). The DNA for the CDR3 is TGCAGCCTCAAATCCGGGACCGGGACAGCCTACGAGCAGTACTTC. Translation gives CSLKSGTGTAYEQYF.

This clonotype was picked up many times. The rearrangement uses TRBV30 and TRBJ2-5; D gene ambiguous. The CDR3 is made up of 14 amino acids. V shed 1 base and J shed 2 bases, with 11 bases lying between them. Germline V gene lookup returns CDR1 GTSNPN and CDR2 SVGIG (reference sequence). In nucleotides, the CDR3 is TGTGCCTGGAGTGGAGGCCCGCTACAAGAGACCCAGTACTTC. Protein product: CAWSGGPLQETQYF.

This clonotype showed up many times. The rearrangement uses TRBV12-3 or TRBV12-4 and TRBJ2-7, with 11 nucleotides matching TRBD2. Germline trimming cut 7 bases from V and 4 bases from J; bases unmatched to any gene: 9. This CDR3 contains 15 residues. CDR3 DNA sequence: TGTGCCAGCACCGGCGGGACTAGCGGCCCGTACGAGCAGTACTTC. This gives the protein CASTGGTSGPYEQYF.

Details on this clonotype: Possible read error: a much larger clone is one base away. The chain has TRBV7-8 and TRBJ2-7; D possibly corresponds to TRBD2 (6 bases). Germline CDR1 and CDR2: SGHVS and FQNEAQ. The CDR3 length is 13 residues. Trimming stripped 7 bases from V and 2 bases from J, with 12 bases between. The DNA of the CDR3 is TGTGCCAGCAATGTGGAGGGCCCCTACGAGCAGTACTTC. It specifies CASNVEGPYEQYF.

The rearrangement links TRBV2 to TRBJ1-2; D remains ambiguous. Deletions cut 5 bases from V and 2 bases from J, with 12 bases between. The CDR3 is made up of 14 amino acids. The V gene's germline CDR1 is SNHLY and CDR2 FYNNEI. The DNA of the CDR3 is TGTGCCAGCAGTCCCCTGGGCAAAAACTATGGCTACACCTTC. It encodes CASSPLGKNYGYTF.

About this clonotype: A much more abundant neighbour one base away suggests this may be a read error. The chain couples TRBV20-1 to TRBJ2-1; 13 bases are a match to TRBD2. Losses at the gene ends were 1 base for V and 12 bases for J; bases not matched to a gene: 9. The CDR3 length is 15 residues. Germline V CDR1 and CDR2: DFQATT, SNEGSKA (reference sequence). The CDR3 loop reads CSARVRLAGGLGQFF. The CDR3 DNA reads TGCAGTGCTAGAGTGAGACTAGCGGGGGGATTGGGGCAGTTCTTC.

Many counts were recorded for this clonotype. V and J are TRBV7-2 and TRBJ2-3; TRBD2 might be the D (5 bases). Germline V gene lookup returns CDR1 SGHTA and CDR2 FQGNSA. The CDR3 has 14 residues. V was clipped by 3 bases and J by 0 bases, with 7 bases between them. CDR3 sequence reads: CASSFGGSTDTQYF. CDR3 DNA: TGTGCCAGCAGCTTTGGCGGGAGCACAGATACGCAGTATTTT.

The genes are TRBV5-1 and TRBJ2-1; 8 bases align to TRBD2. Germline trimming cut 5 bases from V and 4 bases from J; bases unmatched to any gene: 8. Germline CDR1 reads SGHRS; CDR2 reads YFSETQ. CDR3 size: 15 residues. The CDR3 coding sequence is TGCGCCAGCAGTTTACTAGCGGACCTGTACAATGAGCAGTTCTTC. It yields the protein CASSLLADLYNEQFF.